This T cell receptor beta chain was sequenced in a study of OX40 agonist ivuxolimab in advanced cancers. Study background: Among those treated, three patients had partial responses, one with hepatocellular carcinoma and two with cutaneous melanoma.

Data came from immunoSEQ multiplex PCR; TCRdb stores just in-frame clones and leaves some out. The table shows 70,000 to 95,000 clones, with about 81% occurring only once. This clone showed up just a few times. Germline V gives CDR1 GTSNPN, CDR2 SVGIG (reference sequence). The CDR3 loop spans 14 amino acids. After removal of 0 bases from V and 6 bases from J, the junction contained 7 bases not matched to a gene. The chain carries TRBV30 and TRBJ1-1, with 7 bases aligning to TRBD1. Sequenced here: CD4+ or CD8+ T cells sorted from blood, sampled in a trial of the OX40 agonist ivuxolimab. The receptor comes from an adult with an advanced solid tumor such as melanoma, head and neck, liver or kidney cancer. CDR3 residues: CAWSVAGGYAEAFF. The CDR3, as DNA: TGTGCCTGGAGTGTAGCAGGGGGTTATGCTGAAGCTTTCTTT.